Detailed here is one TCR beta chain. This receptor's antigen is unknown. Base qualities are not provided; no much larger clone lies one nucleotide away. Library method: the immunoSEQ multiplex PCR assay. Imported from immuneACCESS, the table was reduced by TCRdb to in-frame sequences with V and J called. These copies leave out some clones; in studies compared against another copy, an unresolved V gene accounts for under half, and the cause of the remainder is not known. The sample yields around 91,000 clones; about 86% were counted once. The ten largest make up approximately 4.9% of the sample. The sample is drawn from a study of radiotherapy plus CTLA-4 blockade in lung cancer (dated by TCRdb to the late 2010s). About the study as a whole: Among the enrolled patients, 18% had an objective response, and approximately 33% reached disease control. Study-wide conclusions, independent of this receptor: Increased serum interferon-beta after radiation, together with early dynamic changes in blood T cell clones, were reported to be the strongest predictors of response. TCR clones derived from tumors expanded in peripheral blood after treatment with radiotherapy and ipilimumab.

V is trimmed back by 10 bases and J by 2 bases, and the junction contains 1 base that no gene match accounts for. The CDR3, cysteine through phenylalanine, is 11 amino acids long. Only CDR3 DNA is held: 33 bases, read in frame from base 1. Sequences SGHTA (CDR1) and FQGTGA (CDR2) are obtained from the germline V gene. The study tested focal radiation therapy combined with CTLA-4 blockade (ipilimumab) in patients with chemo-refractory metastatic non-small-cell lung cancer. Specimen: peripheral blood, collected from a patient treated with radiotherapy plus ipilimumab. The TCR comes from a human donor with non-small cell lung cancer that progressed on radiotherapy plus ipilimumab. Recombination connected TRBV7-3 to TRBJ2-7, with TRBD1 identical over 8 junction bases. The CDR3: CATDRAYEQYF. The DNA sequence is as follows: TGTGCCACGGACAGGGCCTACGAGCAGTACTTC.